These 4 T cell receptor beta chains were sequenced from one sample in a study of tumour-infiltrating T cells in Burkitt lymphoma (dated by TCRdb to about 2020). Receptors were amplified or captured by the immunoSEQ multiplex PCR assay. TCRdb stores this immuneACCESS table with in-frame sequences only. Part of the clones is absent; in the studies checked, under half of the shortfall reflects unresolved V genes, and no reason is known for the rest. The sample table lists 6,300 or so clones, about a tenth of them with a count of one. Approximately 2.4% of the sample comes from the top ten. Material: tumor tissue. These receptors came from a human donor with diffuse large B-cell lymphoma.

This clone has only a few counts. The gene calls are TRBV5-1 and TRBJ2-3; 11 bases are shared with TRBD1. V was clipped by 5 bases and J by 6 bases; unmatched bases: 11. Germline CDR1 and CDR2: SGHRS and YFSETQ. CDR3 length: 16 amino acids. The CDR3 is CASSVVRTGGADTQYF. The CDR3 nucleotides are TGCGCCAGCAGTGTTGTGAGGACAGGGGGCGCGGATACGCAGTATTTT.

In its sample, this clone was seen a few times. The DNA for the CDR3 is TGCAGTCCCCTTAGCGGGGTCAACACAGATACGCAGTATTTT. It specifies CSPLSGVNTDTQYF. This chain uses TRBV29-1 with TRBJ2-3; 8 nucleotides agree with TRBD2. The CDR3 covers 14 residues. CDR1 is SQVTM, CDR2 ANQGSEA, per germline.

The J gene is TRBJ1-2, the V gene TRBV27, with TRBD1 matching over 9 bases. The V gene end was trimmed by 2 bases and the J gene end by 4 bases; junction bases not matched to a gene: 5. The CDR3 loop spans 15 amino acids. Germline assignment: CDR1 MNHEY and CDR2 SMNVEV (reference sequence). Written as DNA, the CDR3 is TGTGCCAGCAGTTTAGTGAGACAGGGGGGCTATGGCTACACCTTC. Its translation: CASSLVRQGGYGYTF.

This clone was recorded a few times. The chain combines TRBV5-1 with TRBJ1-2; possibly TRBD1 for D (6 bases). Germline V gene sequence: CDR1 SGHRS, CDR2 YFSETQ. V lost 7 bases and J lost 2, with 9 bases in between. This CDR3 contains 12 residues. The DNA of the CDR3 is TGCGCCAGCTCCACAGGGAACTATGGCTACACCTTC. Translating it yields CASSTGNYGYTF. Variable domain in full (rest from reference TRBV5-1 and TRBJ1-2): KAGVTQTPRYLIKTRGQQVTLSCSPISGHRSVSWYQQTPGQGLQFLFEYFSETQRNKGNFPGRFSGRQFSNSRSEMNVSTLELGDSALYLCASSTGNYGYTFGSGTRLTVV.